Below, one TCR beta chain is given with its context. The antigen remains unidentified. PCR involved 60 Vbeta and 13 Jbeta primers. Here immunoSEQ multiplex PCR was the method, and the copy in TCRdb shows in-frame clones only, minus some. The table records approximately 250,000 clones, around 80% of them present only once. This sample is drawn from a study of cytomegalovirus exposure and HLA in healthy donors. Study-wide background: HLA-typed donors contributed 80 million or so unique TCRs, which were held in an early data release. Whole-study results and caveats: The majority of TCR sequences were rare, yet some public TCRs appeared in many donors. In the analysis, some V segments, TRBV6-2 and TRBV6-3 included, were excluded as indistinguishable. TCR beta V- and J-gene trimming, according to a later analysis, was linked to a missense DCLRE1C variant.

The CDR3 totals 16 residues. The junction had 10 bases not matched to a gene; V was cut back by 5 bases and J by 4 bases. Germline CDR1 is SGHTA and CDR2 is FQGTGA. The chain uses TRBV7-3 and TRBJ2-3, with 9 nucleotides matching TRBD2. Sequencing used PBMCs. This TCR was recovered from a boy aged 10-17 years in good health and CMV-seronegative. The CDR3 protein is CASSPGRGGASDTQYF. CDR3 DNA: TGTGCCAGCAGCCCTGGACGCGGGGGGGCCTCAGATACGCAGTATTTT.